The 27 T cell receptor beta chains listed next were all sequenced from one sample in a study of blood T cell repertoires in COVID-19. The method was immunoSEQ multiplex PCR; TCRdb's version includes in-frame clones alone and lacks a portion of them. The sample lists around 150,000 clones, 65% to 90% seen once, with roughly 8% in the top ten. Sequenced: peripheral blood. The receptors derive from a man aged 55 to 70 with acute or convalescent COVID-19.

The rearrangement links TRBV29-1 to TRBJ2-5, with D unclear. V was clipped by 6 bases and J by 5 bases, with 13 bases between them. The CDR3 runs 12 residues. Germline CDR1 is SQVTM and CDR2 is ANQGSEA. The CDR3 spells CSVTPGTETQYF. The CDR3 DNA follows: TGCAGCGTCACGCCGGGTACGGAGACCCAGTACTTC.

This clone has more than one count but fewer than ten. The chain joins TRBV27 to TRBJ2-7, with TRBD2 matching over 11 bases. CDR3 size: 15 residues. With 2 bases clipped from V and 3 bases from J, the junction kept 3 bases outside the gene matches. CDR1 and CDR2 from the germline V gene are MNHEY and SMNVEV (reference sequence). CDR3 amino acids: CASSLGLAGVYEQYF. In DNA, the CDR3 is TGTGCCAGCAGTTTAGGACTAGCGGGCGTCTACGAGCAGTACTTC.

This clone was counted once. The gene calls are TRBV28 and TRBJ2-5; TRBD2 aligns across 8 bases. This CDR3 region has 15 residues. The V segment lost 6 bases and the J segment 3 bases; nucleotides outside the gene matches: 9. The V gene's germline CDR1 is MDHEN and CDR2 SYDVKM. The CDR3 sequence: CASSPLGLDKETQYF. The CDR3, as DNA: TGTGCCAGCAGCCCCCTGGGACTAGATAAAGAGACCCAGTACTTC.

Here the CDR3 reads CASSFYGRGEQYF. In DNA, the CDR3 is TGTGCCAGCAGCTTTTACGGAAGGGGGGAGCAGTACTTC. This rearrangement joins TRBV7-2 to TRBJ2-7; TRBD1 might be the D (6 bases). Germline CDR1 SGHTA, CDR2 FQGNSA. Between the trimmed V and J ends, which lost 3 bases and 7 bases, there was a span of 13 bases. The CDR3 runs to 13 residues.

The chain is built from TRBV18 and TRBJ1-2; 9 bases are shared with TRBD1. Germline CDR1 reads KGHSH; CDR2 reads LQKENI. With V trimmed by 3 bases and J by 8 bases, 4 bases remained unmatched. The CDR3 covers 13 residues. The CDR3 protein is CASSPGQGEGYTF. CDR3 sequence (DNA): TGTGCCAGCTCACCGGGACAGGGTGAGGGCTACACCTTC.

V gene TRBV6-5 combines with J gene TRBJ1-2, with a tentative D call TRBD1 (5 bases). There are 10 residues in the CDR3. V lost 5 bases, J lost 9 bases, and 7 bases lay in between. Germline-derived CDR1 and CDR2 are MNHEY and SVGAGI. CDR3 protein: CASSRGSYTF. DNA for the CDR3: TGTGCCAGCAGTAGGGGTAGCTACACCTTC.

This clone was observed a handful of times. The CDR3 reads CASSSPWSSGRYEQYF. CDR3 nucleotide sequence: TGTGCCAGCAGTTCCCCCTGGTCTAGCGGGAGATACGAGCAGTACTTC. V is TRBV28 and J is TRBJ2-7, with 10 bases aligning to TRBD2. The CDR3 is 16 residues long. Trimming cost V 4 bases and J 4 bases; bases outside gene matches: 10. Germline CDR1 MDHEN, CDR2 SYDVKM.

In nucleotides, the CDR3 is TGCGCCAGCAGCCAAGTCCTCTCCTACGAGCAGTACTTC. Translating gives CASSQVLSYEQYF. The rearrangement uses TRBV4-1 and TRBJ2-7; no definite D call. CDR1 is MGHRA and CDR2 is YSYEKL in the germline V gene. The CDR3 has 13 residues. The ends were cut back, 1 base at V and 0 bases at J, with 4 bases in the middle.

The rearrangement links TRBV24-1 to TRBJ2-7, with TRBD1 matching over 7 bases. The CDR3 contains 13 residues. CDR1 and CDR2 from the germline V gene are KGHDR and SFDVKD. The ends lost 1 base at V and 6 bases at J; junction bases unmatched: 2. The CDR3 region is CATSDLAGGEQYF. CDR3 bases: TGTGCCACCAGTGATTTAGCAGGGGGCGAGCAGTACTTC.

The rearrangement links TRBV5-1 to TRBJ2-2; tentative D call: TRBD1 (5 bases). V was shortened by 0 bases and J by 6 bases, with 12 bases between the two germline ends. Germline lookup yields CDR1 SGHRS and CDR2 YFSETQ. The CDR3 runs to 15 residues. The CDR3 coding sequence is TGCGCCAGCAGCTTGGGGGGCGGCAACTCCGGGGAGCTGTTTTTT. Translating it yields CASSLGGGNSGELFF.

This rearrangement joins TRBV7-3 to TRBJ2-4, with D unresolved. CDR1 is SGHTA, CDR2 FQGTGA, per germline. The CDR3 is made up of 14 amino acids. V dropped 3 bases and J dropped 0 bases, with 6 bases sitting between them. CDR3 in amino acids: CASSFSGAKNIQYF. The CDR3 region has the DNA TGTGCCAGCAGCTTTTCGGGAGCCAAAAACATTCAGTACTTC.

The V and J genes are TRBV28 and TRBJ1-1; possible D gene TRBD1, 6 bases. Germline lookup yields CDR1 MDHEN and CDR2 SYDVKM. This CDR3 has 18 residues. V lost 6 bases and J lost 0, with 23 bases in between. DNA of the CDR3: TGTGCCAGCAGGGGGGCCCCGGGGGGCTCCATAATGAACACTGAAGCTTTCTTT. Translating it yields CASRGAPGGSIMNTEAFF.

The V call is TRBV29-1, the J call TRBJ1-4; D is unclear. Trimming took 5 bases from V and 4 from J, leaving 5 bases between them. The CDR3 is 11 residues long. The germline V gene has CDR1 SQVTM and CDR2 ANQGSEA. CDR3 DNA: TGCAGCGTTCTGTATAATGAAAAACTGTTTTTT. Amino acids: CSVLYNEKLFF.

CDR3 bases: TGTGCCTGGAGTGACAGATCCTATGGCTACACCTTC. It specifies CAWSDRSYGYTF. The J gene is TRBJ1-2, the V gene TRBV30; D is uncertain. Germline CDR1 reads GTSNPN; CDR2 reads SVGIG (reference sequence). V was clipped by 1 base and J by 4 bases, with 7 bases between them. The CDR3 is 12 amino acids.

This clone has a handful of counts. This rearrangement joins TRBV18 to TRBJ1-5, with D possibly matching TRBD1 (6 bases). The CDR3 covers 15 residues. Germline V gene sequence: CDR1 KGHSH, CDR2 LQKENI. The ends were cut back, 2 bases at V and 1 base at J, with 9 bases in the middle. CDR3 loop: CASSPLGTSNQPQHF. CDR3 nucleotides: TGTGCCAGCTCACCATTGGGGACAAGCAATCAGCCCCAGCATTTT. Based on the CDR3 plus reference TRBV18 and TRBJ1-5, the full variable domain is NAGVMQNPRHLVRRRGQEARLRCSPMKGHSHVYWYRQLPEEGLKFMVYLQKENIIDESGMPKERFSAEFPKEGPSILRIQQVVRGDSAAYFCASSPLGTSNQPQHFGDGTRLSIL.

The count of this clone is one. The CDR3: CASSFLISQGAAFF. CDR3 DNA sequence: TGTGCCAGCAGTTTCCTAATATCGCAGGGGGCAGCTTTCTTT. The V and J genes are TRBV27 and TRBJ1-1; 8 bases align to TRBD1. The V segment lost 3 bases and the J segment 10 bases; nucleotides outside the gene matches: 10. This CDR3 has 14 amino acids. Germline loops: CDR1 MNHEY, CDR2 SMNVEV (reference sequence).

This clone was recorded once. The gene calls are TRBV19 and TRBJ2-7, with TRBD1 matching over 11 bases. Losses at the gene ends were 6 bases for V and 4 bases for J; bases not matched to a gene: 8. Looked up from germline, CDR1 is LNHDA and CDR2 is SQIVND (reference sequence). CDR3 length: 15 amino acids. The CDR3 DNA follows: TGTGCCAGTAGCCGGCCGGGACAGGGGGAATACGAGCAGTACTTC. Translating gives CASSRPGQGEYEQYF.

The CDR3 here is CASLTSKGQGVGGNTIYF. The CDR3 nucleotides read TGTGCCAGCCTAACCTCTAAGGGACAGGGAGTCGGCGGAAACACCATATATTTT. This chain links TRBV11-3 with TRBJ1-3, with TRBD1 identical over 9 bases. Germline V lookup: CDR1 SGHNT, CDR2 YENEEA. Trimming at V came to 8 bases and at J to 4 bases, leaving 18 bases not matched to a gene. This CDR3 is 18 amino acids long.

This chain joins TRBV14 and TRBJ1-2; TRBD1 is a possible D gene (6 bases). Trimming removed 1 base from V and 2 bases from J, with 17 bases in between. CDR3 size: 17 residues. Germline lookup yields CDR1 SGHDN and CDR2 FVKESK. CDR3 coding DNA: TGTGCCAGCAGCCAAGGGTATAGGGGGTACGAGAACTATGGCTACACCTTC. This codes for CASSQGYRGYENYGYTF.

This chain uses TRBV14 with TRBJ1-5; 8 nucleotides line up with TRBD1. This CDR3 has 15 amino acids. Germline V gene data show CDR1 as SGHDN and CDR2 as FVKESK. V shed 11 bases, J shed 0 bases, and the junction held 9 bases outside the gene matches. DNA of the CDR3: TGTGCCCATTACAGGGGGGGATATAGCAATCAGCCCCAGCATTTT. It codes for CAHYRGGYSNQPQHF.

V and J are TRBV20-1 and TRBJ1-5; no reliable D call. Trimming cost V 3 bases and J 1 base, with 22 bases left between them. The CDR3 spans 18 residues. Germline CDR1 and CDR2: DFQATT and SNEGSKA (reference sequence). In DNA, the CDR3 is TGCAGTGCTAGTCGAGGGAGGTTGGCGTCGCCCAGCAATCAGCCCCAGCATTTT. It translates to CSASRGRLASPSNQPQHF.

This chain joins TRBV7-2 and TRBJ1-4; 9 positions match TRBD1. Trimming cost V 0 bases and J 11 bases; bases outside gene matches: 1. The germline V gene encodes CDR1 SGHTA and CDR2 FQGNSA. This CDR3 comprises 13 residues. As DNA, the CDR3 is TGTGCCAGCAGCTTAGCTGGGACAGGGAAACTGTTTTTT. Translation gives CASSLAGTGKLFF.

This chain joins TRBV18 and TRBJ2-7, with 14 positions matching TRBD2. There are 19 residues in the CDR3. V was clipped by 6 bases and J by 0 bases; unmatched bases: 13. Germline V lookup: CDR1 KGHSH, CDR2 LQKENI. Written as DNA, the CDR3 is TGTGCCAGCTCGTGGCCTCCTGGACTAGCGGGAGGACACTCCTACGAGCAGTACTTC. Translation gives CASSWPPGLAGGHSYEQYF.

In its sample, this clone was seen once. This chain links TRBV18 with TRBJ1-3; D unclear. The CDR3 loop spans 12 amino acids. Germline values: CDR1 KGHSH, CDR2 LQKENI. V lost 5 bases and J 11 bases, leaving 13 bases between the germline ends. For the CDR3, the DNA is TGTGCCAGCTCAGCCGGGTCGGATGCCATATATTTT. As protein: CASSAGSDAIYF.

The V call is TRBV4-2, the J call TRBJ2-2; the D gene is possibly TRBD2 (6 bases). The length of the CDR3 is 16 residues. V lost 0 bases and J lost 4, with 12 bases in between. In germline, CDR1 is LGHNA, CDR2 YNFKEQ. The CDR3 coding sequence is TGTGCCAGCAGCCAAGATCGGGGGACGATCACCGGGGAGCTGTTTTTT. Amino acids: CASSQDRGTITGELFF.

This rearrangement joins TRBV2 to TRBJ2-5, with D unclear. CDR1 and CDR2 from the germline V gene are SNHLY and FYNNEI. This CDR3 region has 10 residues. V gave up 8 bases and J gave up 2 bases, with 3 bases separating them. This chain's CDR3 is CASQQETQYF. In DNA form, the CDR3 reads TGTGCCAGCCAACAAGAGACCCAGTACTTC.

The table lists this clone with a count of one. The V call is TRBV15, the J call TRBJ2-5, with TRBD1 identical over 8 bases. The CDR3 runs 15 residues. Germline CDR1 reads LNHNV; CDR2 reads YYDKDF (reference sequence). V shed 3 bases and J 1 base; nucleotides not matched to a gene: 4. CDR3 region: CATSSETGAQETQYF. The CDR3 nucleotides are TGTGCCACCAGCAGCGAGACAGGGGCCCAAGAGACCCAGTACTTC.